The 2 T cell receptor beta chains given below trace back to one sample, sequenced in a study of T cells in Graves' hyperthyroidism and ophthalmopathy. Authors of the study amplified TCR beta CDR3 regions from RNA transcripts. The HTBI primer set was used in a first-round RT-PCR of the TCR CDR3. TCRdb redid the calling of the multiplex PCR reads with MiXCR, one entry per CDR3 protein. The sample contains a few hundred thousand distinct CDR3 sequences, around 16% of which appear only once. The material sequenced was blood. The receptors derive from a woman under 40 with Graves' hyperthyroidism.

This clonotype was found many times. This chain joins TRBV9 and TRBJ2-7; 11 bases match TRBD2. V trimming: 2 bases; J trimming: 3 bases; junction bases outside the gene matches: 4. The germline CDR1 and CDR2 sequences are SGDLS and YYNGEE. This CDR3 region has 15 residues. The CDR3 DNA is TGTGCCAGCAGCGTTGGGCTAGCGGGAGGCTACGAGCAGTACTTC. This gives the protein CASSVGLAGGYEQYF.

At least ten counts were recorded for this clonotype. This rearrangement joins TRBV20-1 to TRBJ1-1; perhaps TRBD1 as D (6 bases). This CDR3 is 15 amino acids long. From germline, CDR1 is DFQATT and CDR2 SNEGSKA (reference sequence). V gave up 1 base and J gave up 5 bases, with 17 bases separating them. The DNA for the CDR3 is TGCAGTGCTAGAGGAGGAGGGGGGTTGGGAACTGAAGCTTTCTTT. This translates into CSARGGGGLGTEAFF.